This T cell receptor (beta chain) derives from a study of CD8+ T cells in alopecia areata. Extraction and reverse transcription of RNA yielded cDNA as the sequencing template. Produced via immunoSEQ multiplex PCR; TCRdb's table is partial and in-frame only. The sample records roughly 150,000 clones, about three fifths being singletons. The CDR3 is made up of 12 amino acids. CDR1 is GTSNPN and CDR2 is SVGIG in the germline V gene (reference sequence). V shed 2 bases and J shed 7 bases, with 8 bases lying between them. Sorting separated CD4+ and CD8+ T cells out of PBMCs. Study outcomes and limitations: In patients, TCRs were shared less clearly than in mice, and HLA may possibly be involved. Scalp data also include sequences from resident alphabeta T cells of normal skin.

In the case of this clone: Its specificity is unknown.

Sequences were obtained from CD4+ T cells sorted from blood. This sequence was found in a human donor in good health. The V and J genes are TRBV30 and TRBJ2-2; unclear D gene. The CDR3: CAWSRFNGELFF. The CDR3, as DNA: TGTGCCTGGAGTAGGTTTAACGGGGAGCTGTTTTTT.